This passage covers 21 T cell receptor beta chains from one sample sequenced in a study of T cells in women clearing cervical HPV infection (dated by TCRdb to the late 2010s). The receptor library was made with the immunoSEQ multiplex PCR assay. The clones in this table, taken by TCRdb from immuneACCESS, are in-frame only. Not every clone is retained; where verified, under half of the shortfall comes from an unresolved V gene, and the cause of the rest is unknown. The sample table includes about 41,000 clones. 7.6% of the sample rests with the top ten. The source material was blood buffy coat. The receptors come from a woman aged 18-70 years with a cervical HPV16 infection that either progressed to CIN3+ or cleared (not recorded which).

Points on this clone: The sequenced fragment ends 3 residues before the CDR3 boundary, so the rest is inferred from the germline J gene. The gene calls are TRBV20-1 and TRBJ2-1, with D possibly being TRBD1 (6 bases). The CDR3 totals 13 residues. Germline V lookup: CDR1 DFQATT, CDR2 SNEGSKA (reference sequence). Trimming removed 3 bases from V and 6 bases from J, with 12 bases in between. The covered CDR3 bases are TGCAGTGCTAGGAGGGACAATGGCAATGAG. Translating gives CSARRDNGNE. The CDR3 reads in full as CSARRDNGNEQFF.

Worth noting for this clone: The read terminates 3 residues before the CDR3 end, so the remaining end is supplied by the germline J gene. The chain uses TRBV4-1 and TRBJ1-1, with a tentative D call TRBD1 (6 bases). Germline values: CDR1 MGHRA, CDR2 YSYEKL. With 4 bases removed from V and 0 bases from J, the gap between germline ends came to 12 bases. There are 15 residues in the CDR3. CDR3 in amino acids: CASSPWTDLNTEAFF. CDR3 bases read: TGCGCCAGCAGCCCGTGGACAGACCTGAACACTGAA.

For this clone: The read ends 3 residues early relative to the CDR3; the germline J gene fills the gap. The gene calls are TRBV4-1 and TRBJ2-7, with TRBD2 matching over 10 bases. The CDR3 totals 15 residues. Germline-derived CDR1 and CDR2 are MGHRA and YSYEKL. V was pared by 4 bases and J by 0 bases, with 3 bases of the junction left unmatched. The CDR3 protein is CASSLRTSGSYEQYF. The covered CDR3 bases are TGCGCCAGCAGCCTACGGACTAGCGGCTCCTACGAG.

Remarks on this clone: The read terminates 3 residues before the CDR3 end, so the remaining end is supplied by the germline J gene. The sample carries other DNA sequences with the same CDR3. V gene TRBV28 combines with J gene TRBJ1-2, with TRBD1 identical over 8 bases. The CDR3 extends over 14 amino acids. In germline, CDR1 is MDHEN, CDR2 SYDVKM. The CDR3 bases that were read are TGTGCCAGCAGTTTAGATCAGGGGGCGCGGGGC. It specifies CASSLDQGARG. The entire CDR3 sequence reads CASSLDQGARGYTF.

To note about this clone: Compared with germline, one end of the junction differs, possibly owing to a read error. The CDR3 end lies 3 residues beyond the end of the read and is filled in from the germline J gene. The chain couples TRBV6-2 or TRBV6-3 to TRBJ1-2; the D gene is possibly TRBD1 (6 bases). Looked up from germline, CDR1 is MNHEY and CDR2 is SVGEGT. This CDR3 has 13 amino acids. CDR3 DNA (partial): TGTACCAGTAGGACAGTCTCTAACTATGGC. Amino acid sequence: CTSRTVSNYG. The complete CDR3 protein is CTSRTVSNYGYTF.

Notes on this clone: Sequencing ends 3 residues short of the CDR3 end; the germline J gene provides the rest. V and J are TRBV4-1 and TRBJ2-7, with 8 bases that match TRBD2. The CDR3 runs 15 residues. The J segment lost 3 bases and the V segment lost 1 base, leaving 5 bases of the junction unmatched. Germline V gene lookup returns CDR1 MGHRA and CDR2 YSYEKL. Partial CDR3 DNA: TGCGCCAGCAGCCAAGTATTAGCGGGGTTCTACGAG. This codes for CASSQVLAGFYE. The full CDR3 is CASSQVLAGFYEQYF.

As to this clone: The sequenced fragment ends 3 residues before the CDR3 boundary, so the rest is inferred from the germline J gene. The V call is TRBV19, the J call TRBJ2-2, with TRBD2 matching 8 bases. The V gene's germline CDR1 is LNHDA and CDR2 SQIVND (reference sequence). This CDR3 spans 17 amino acids. Trimming took 5 bases from V and 1 from J; bases not matched to a gene: 9. Partial CDR3 DNA: TGTGCCAGTAGTCCAGTCACCAGCGGGAGGAACACCGGGGAG. This gives the protein CASSPVTSGRNTGE. The CDR3 reads in full as CASSPVTSGRNTGELFF.

About this clone itself: The read ends 3 residues before the CDR3 terminus; that terminus is restored from the germline J gene. The chain recombines TRBV5-8 with TRBJ1-2, with D unresolved. CDR3 length: 14 residues. Deletions cut 2 bases from V and 5 bases from J, with 13 bases between. CDR1 and CDR2 from the germline V gene are SGHTS and YDEGEE. The DNA read from the CDR3 is TGTGCCAGCAGCTTCCACAGTTCGGGGTATGGC. This codes for CASSFHSSGYG. The complete CDR3 sequence is CASSFHSSGYGYTF.

This clone registers medium-sized by frequency. The CDR3 is cut off 3 residues early in the read; its end comes from the germline J gene. The rearrangement uses TRBV29-1 and TRBJ1-2, with a tentative D call TRBD1 (5 bases). Trimming took off 1 base at V and 3 bases at J, with 9 bases between the two ends. The CDR3 has 13 residues. Looked up from germline, CDR1 is SQVTM and CDR2 is ANQGSEA. Partial CDR3 DNA: TGCAGCGTTGAAGTTCAGGGATACTATGGC. It translates to CSVEVQGYYG. The full CDR3 sequence reads CSVEVQGYYGYTF.

As to this clone: The read ends 3 residues shy of where the CDR3 ends; the end is completed using the germline J gene. The J gene is TRBJ2-1, the V gene TRBV18; TRBD1 agrees at 9 bases. Germline V gene sequence: CDR1 KGHSH, CDR2 LQKENI. V lost 4 bases and J lost 5; bases outside the gene matches: 9. The CDR3 totals 16 residues. The part of the CDR3 DNA that was read is TGTGCCAGCTCACACGCCGGACAGGGGATACACAATGAG. As protein: CASSHAGQGIHNE. The complete CDR3 reads CASSHAGQGIHNEQFF.

For this clone: The CDR3 extends 3 residues past the end of the read, so its final part is completed from the germline J gene. This sequence joins TRBV7-2 and TRBJ2-1; 7 bases are shared with TRBD2. CDR3 size: 15 residues. Germline assignment: CDR1 SGHTA and CDR2 FQGNSA. J was trimmed by 5 bases and V by 3 bases; bases with no gene match: 7. The sequenced part of the CDR3 DNA is TGTGCCAGCAGCTTCCAACTAGCGACTAACAATGAG. This gives the protein CASSFQLATNNE. The full-length CDR3 reads as CASSFQLATNNEQFF. The variable domain in full, with the rest retrieved from reference TRBV7-2 and TRBJ2-1, is GAGVSQSPSNKVTEKGKDVELRCDPISGHTALYWYRQSLGQGLEFLIYFQGNSAPDKSGLPSDRFSAERTGGSVSTLTIQRTQQEDSAVYLCASSFQLATNNEQFFGPGTRLTVL.

About this clone: Read coverage stops 3 residues before the CDR3 terminus; the germline J gene supplies the remainder. The rearrangement links TRBV20-1 to TRBJ1-1, with D unclear. V lost 3 bases, J lost 1 base, and 6 bases lay in between. This CDR3 spans 12 amino acids. Per the germline V gene, CDR1 is DFQATT and CDR2 is SNEGSKA (reference sequence). CDR3 bases read: TGCAGTGCTAGTTCACAGAACACTGAA. It specifies CSASSQNTE. The CDR3 in its entirety is CSASSQNTEAFF.

With respect to this clone: The read ends 3 residues shy of where the CDR3 ends; the end is completed using the germline J gene. The rearrangement uses TRBV6-1 and TRBJ1-1; possibly TRBD1 for D (6 bases). V lost 3 bases and J 1 base, leaving 12 bases between the germline ends. Germline V gene sequence: CDR1 MNHNS, CDR2 SASEGT. The CDR3 is 15 amino acids. CDR3 DNA (partial): TGTGCCAGCAGTGATGACAGGTATGGGAACACTGAA. This encodes CASSDDRYGNTE. The whole CDR3 region reads CASSDDRYGNTEAFF.

The CDR3 loop reads CASSWGLAVSSYNEQFF. The sequenced CDR3 bases are TGTGCCAGCAGTTGGGGACTAGCGGTCTCTTCCTACAATGAG. V gene TRBV12-3 or TRBV12-4 combines with J gene TRBJ2-1; 11 nucleotides match TRBD2. The read ends 3 residues early relative to the CDR3; the germline J gene fills the gap. J lost 1 base, V lost 4 bases, and 6 bases had no gene match. The CDR3 spans 17 residues.

A word on this clone: The read halts 3 residues ahead of the CDR3 end, with the missing end drawn from the germline J gene. The chain couples TRBV7-2 to TRBJ2-1, with 8 bases lining up with TRBD1. V shed 5 bases, J shed 9 bases, and the junction held 12 bases outside the gene matches. The CDR3 covers 15 residues. Germline V gives CDR1 SGHTA, CDR2 FQGNSA. This CDR3 reads CASSRRQGSNTEQFF. The sequenced CDR3 bases are TGTGCCAGCAGCCGCCGACAGGGGTCCAACACTGAG.

Concerning this clone itself: The read stops 3 residues short of the end of the CDR3; the missing end is completed from the germline J gene. The chain combines TRBV10-1 with TRBJ2-1; TRBD2 matches 12 bases. Germline V gives CDR1 WNHNN, CDR2 SYGVQD (reference sequence). This CDR3 is built from 15 residues. V lost 5 bases, J lost 7 bases, and 6 bases stayed unmatched. The CDR3 region is CASSSSGTSGNEQFF. Partial CDR3 DNA: TGCGCCAGCAGTTCTTCCGGGACTAGCGGGAATGAG.

Remarks on this clone: The sequenced fragment ends 3 residues before the CDR3 boundary, so the rest is inferred from the germline J gene. The V call is TRBV12-3 or TRBV12-4, the J call TRBJ2-6; D gene uncertain. Trimming stripped 6 bases from V and 0 bases from J, with 15 bases between. The CDR3 is 17 residues long. The sequenced part of the CDR3 DNA is TGTGCCAGCAGCCCTGATGAACTGATCTCTGGGGCCAACGTC. It translates to CASSPDELISGANV. The CDR3, in full, reads CASSPDELISGANVLTF.

Remarks on this clone: The CDR3 end lies 3 residues beyond the end of the read and is filled in from the germline J gene. The V gene is TRBV2, the J gene TRBJ2-1; TRBD2 matches 8 bases. The V segment lost 7 bases and the J segment 5 bases; nucleotides outside the gene matches: 4. CDR1 is SNHLY, CDR2 FYNNEI, per germline. The CDR3 covers 13 residues. The sequenced CDR3 bases are TGTGCCAGCAAAGGACTAGCCCACAATGAG. Residues: CASKGLAHNE. The full CDR3 reads CASKGLAHNEQFF.

Remarks on this clone: Read data end 3 residues before the CDR3 end; the end is taken from the germline J gene. This chain connects TRBV7-2 to TRBJ2-7; 7 nucleotides match TRBD1. Looked up from germline, CDR1 is SGHTA and CDR2 is FQGNSA. Trimming removed 7 bases from V and 3 bases from J; junction bases left unmatched: 9. There are 14 residues in the CDR3. The CDR3 bases that were read are TGTGCCAGCACCCGGACAGGAGGATTCTACGAG. Translating it yields CASTRTGGFYE. The whole CDR3 reads CASTRTGGFYEQYF. Combining the CDR3 with reference TRBV7-2 and TRBJ2-7 gives the whole variable domain GAGVSQSPSNKVTEKGKDVELRCDPISGHTALYWYRQSLGQGLEFLIYFQGNSAPDKSGLPSDRFSAERTGGSVSTLTIQRTQQEDSAVYLCASTRTGGFYEQYFGPGTRLTVT.

This clone registers medium-sized by frequency. The read comes to an end 3 residues before the CDR3 does, leaving the germline J gene to fill in the end. V and J are TRBV29-1 and TRBJ2-2, with D possibly TRBD2 on 6 matching bases. Germline lookup yields CDR1 SQVTM and CDR2 ANQGSEA. The CDR3 covers 14 residues. Trimming stripped 5 bases from V and 4 bases from J, with 14 bases between. CDR3 DNA (partial): TGCAGCGTTTCGGAGGGGTACGGCACCGGGGAG. It translates to CSVSEGYGTGE. The full CDR3 reads CSVSEGYGTGELFF.

Worth noting for this clone: With the read ending 3 residues before the CDR3 end, the germline J gene is used to fill in that end. The chain is built from TRBV5-5 and TRBJ2-7; a weak D match, TRBD1 (5 bases). This CDR3 contains 14 residues. V was clipped by 2 bases and J by 0 bases, with 9 bases between them. Germline V gene data show CDR1 as SGHKS and CDR2 as YYEKEE (reference sequence). The CDR3 here is CASSLRQNSYEQYF. The part of the CDR3 DNA that was read is TGTGCCAGCAGCTTACGACAGAACTCCTACGAG.